This passage covers 12 T cell receptor beta chains from one sample sequenced in a study of T-cell memory formation after mild COVID-19 (dated by TCRdb to the early 2020s). Libraries were constructed by 5' RACE. TCRdb records Illumina NovaSeq 6000 as the sequencer. TCRdb ran its own pipeline on the public reads, namely fastp trimming at Q25 and MiXCR clone calling, and kept in-frame beta chains. Entries that share a CDR3 protein sequence are merged under the most common genes and DNA. The sample contains 250,000 to 400,000 distinct CDR3 sequences, roughly an eighth of them found a single time. The ten most abundant clones make up around 20% of the sample. Sequencing was carried out using PBMCs or a T cell subset sorted from them (not recorded which). Receptors were obtained from a man younger than 35 who had mild COVID-19 (a few samples of this study predate the infection). The sample titles of this study are shuffled in the database, so cell type and time point are left out; the donor was told from shared clones.

In this sample, this clonotype turned up a few times. The CDR3 loop is CATSRDTGFNQPQHF. The CDR3, as DNA: TGTGCCACCAGCAGAGATACGGGTTTCAATCAGCCCCAGCATTTT. V usage is TRBV15 and J usage is TRBJ1-5; D gene ambiguous. Germline V gives CDR1 LNHNV, CDR2 YYDKDF (reference sequence). Trimming took 0 bases from V and 3 from J, leaving 9 bases between them. CDR3 length: 15 amino acids.

This clonotype was seen only a few times. V gene TRBV2 combines with J gene TRBJ1-1; D possibly corresponds to TRBD1 (6 bases). The CDR3 covers 13 residues. With 7 bases removed from V and 4 bases from J, the gap between germline ends came to 13 bases. Germline CDR1 reads SNHLY; CDR2 reads FYNNEI. The CDR3 region is CASTGGAGTEAFF. In nucleotides, the CDR3 is TGTGCCAGCACGGGGGGCGCGGGCACTGAAGCTTTCTTT.

At least ten counts were recorded for this clonotype. Here the CDR3 DNA reads TGCAGTGCTCAAATTCTAGCGGGGGGGCCTCGTAATGAGCAGTTCTTC. Its translation: CSAQILAGGPRNEQFF. The chain recombines TRBV20-1 with TRBJ2-1; 12 positions agree with TRBD2. This CDR3 comprises 16 residues. In germline, CDR1 is DFQATT, CDR2 SNEGSKA (reference sequence). V trimming: 5 bases; J trimming: 7 bases; junction bases outside the gene matches: 12.

In its sample, this clonotype was seen a few times. The V and J genes are TRBV30 and TRBJ2-1, with unresolved D. Germline V CDR1 and CDR2: GTSNPN, SVGIG (reference sequence). The CDR3 is 12 residues long. Trimming cost V 3 bases and J 9 bases, with 12 bases left between them. This chain's CDR3 is CAWSLMGGEQFF. DNA for the CDR3: TGTGCCTGGAGCCTGATGGGTGGTGAGCAGTTCTTC.

This clonotype was seen only a few times. This chain connects TRBV24-1 to TRBJ2-1; D may be TRBD1 (5 bases). This CDR3 has 12 amino acids. Looked up from germline, CDR1 is KGHDR and CDR2 is SFDVKD. Trimming pared 0 bases from V and 15 bases from J, leaving 11 bases between. For the CDR3, the DNA is TGTGCCACCAGTGATTTGCAGGCAGGGCTGTTCTTC. Translated: CATSDLQAGLFF.

The rearrangement links TRBV7-9 to TRBJ2-2; D ambiguous. The CDR3 is 15 amino acids. The V end was cut by 4 bases, the J end by 0 bases, with 9 bases between. Germline CDR1 and CDR2: SEHNR and FQNEAQ (reference sequence). CDR3 in DNA: TGTGCCAGCAGCTCTCTAGTAGCGAACACCGGGGAGCTGTTTTTT. This sequence encodes CASSSLVANTGELFF. Variable domain in full (rest from reference TRBV7-9 and TRBJ2-2): DTGVSQNPRHKITKRGQNVTFRCDPISEHNRLYWYRQTLGQGPEFLTYFQNEAQLEKSRLLSDRFSAERPKGSFSTLEIQRTEQGDSAMYLCASSSLVANTGELFFGEGSRLTVL.

J is TRBJ2-5 and V is TRBV5-1, with D tentatively TRBD1 (5 bases). Trimming pared 1 base from V and 1 base from J, leaving 14 bases between. Per the germline V gene, CDR1 is SGHRS and CDR2 is YFSETQ. The CDR3 covers 16 residues. The CDR3 coding sequence is TGCGCCAGCAGCTTGCGAGCCGACAGTTTCCAAGAGACCCAGTACTTC. This translates into CASSLRADSFQETQYF.

This clonotype turned up a few times. The CDR3 nucleotides are TGCGCCAGCAGCCAATCTAGTGCGAGATTTGGAAACACCATATATTTT. Its protein is CASSQSSARFGNTIYF. The chain employs TRBV4-3 and TRBJ1-3; D gene unclear. The CDR3 sequence is 16 residues long. V lost 2 bases to trimming and J lost 3 bases, with 14 bases between them. CDR1 and CDR2 (germline): LGHNA, YSLEER.

This clonotype was seen a handful of times. V is TRBV12-3 or TRBV12-4 and J is TRBJ1-1; no clear D gene. CDR3 length: 12 amino acids. V lost 6 bases and J 1 base, leaving 6 bases between the germline ends. The CDR3 sequence is CASSWSNTEAFF. CDR3 nucleotides: TGTGCCAGCAGCTGGTCGAACACTGAAGCTTTCTTT.

V is TRBV7-9 and J is TRBJ1-3; D gene uncertain. The CDR3 sequence is 14 residues long. Trimming removed 4 bases from V and 3 bases from J, with 10 bases in between. Looked up from germline, CDR1 is SEHNR and CDR2 is FQNEAQ (reference sequence). The DNA of the CDR3 is TGTGCCAGCAGCTACAGTAAGGTTGGAAACACCATATATTTT. This translates into CASSYSKVGNTIYF.

The rearrangement joins TRBV6-5 to TRBJ2-3, with 8 nucleotides matching TRBD2. With V trimmed by 3 bases and J by 1 base, 3 bases remained unmatched. In germline, CDR1 is MNHEY, CDR2 SVGAGI. This CDR3 comprises 15 residues. The chain's CDR3 is CASSYQLAGTDTQYF. CDR3 DNA sequence: TGTGCCAGCAGTTATCAACTAGCGGGCACAGATACGCAGTATTTT.

This clonotype was counted between two and nine times. V usage is TRBV6-2 or TRBV6-3 and J usage is TRBJ1-5; 7 bases match TRBD1. CDR1 is MNHEY and CDR2 is SVGEGT in the germline V gene. The length of the CDR3 is 14 residues. Trimming at V came to 2 bases and at J to 7 bases, leaving 5 bases not matched to a gene. In DNA, the CDR3 is TGTGCCAGCAGTTACCGCAGGGGGGACCAGCCCCAGCATTTT. It is translated as CASSYRRGDQPQHF.